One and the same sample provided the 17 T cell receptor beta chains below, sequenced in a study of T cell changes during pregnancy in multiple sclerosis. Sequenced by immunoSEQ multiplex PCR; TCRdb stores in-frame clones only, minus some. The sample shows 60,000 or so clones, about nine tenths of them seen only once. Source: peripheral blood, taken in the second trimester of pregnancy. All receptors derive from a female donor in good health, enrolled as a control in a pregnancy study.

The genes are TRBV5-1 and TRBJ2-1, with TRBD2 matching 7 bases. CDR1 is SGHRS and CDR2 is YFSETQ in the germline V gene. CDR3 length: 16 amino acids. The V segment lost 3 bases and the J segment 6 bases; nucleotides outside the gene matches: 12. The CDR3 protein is CASSSNRLAPINEQFF. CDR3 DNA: TGCGCCAGCAGCTCCAATAGACTAGCACCTATCAATGAGCAGTTCTTC.

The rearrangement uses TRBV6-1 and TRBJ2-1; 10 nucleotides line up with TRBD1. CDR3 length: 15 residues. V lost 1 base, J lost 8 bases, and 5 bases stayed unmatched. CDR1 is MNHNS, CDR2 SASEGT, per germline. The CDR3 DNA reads TGTGCCAGCAGTGAAGAAGAGGGACAGGGGCATGAGCAGTTCTTC. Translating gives CASSEEEGQGHEQFF.

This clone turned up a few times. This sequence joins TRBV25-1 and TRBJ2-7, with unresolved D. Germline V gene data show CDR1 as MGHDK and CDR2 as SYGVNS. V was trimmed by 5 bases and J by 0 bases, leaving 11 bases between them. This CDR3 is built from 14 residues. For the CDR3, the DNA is TGTGCCAGCAGTCTTGGCGGCCTCTCCTACGAGCAGTACTTC. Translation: CASSLGGLSYEQYF.

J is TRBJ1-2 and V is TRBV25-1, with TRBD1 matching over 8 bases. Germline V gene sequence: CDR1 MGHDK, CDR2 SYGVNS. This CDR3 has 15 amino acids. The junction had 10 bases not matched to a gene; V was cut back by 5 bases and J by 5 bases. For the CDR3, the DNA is TGTGCCAGCAGTACGCGGACAGGGAGTCGGTATGGCTACACCTTC. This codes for CASSTRTGSRYGYTF.

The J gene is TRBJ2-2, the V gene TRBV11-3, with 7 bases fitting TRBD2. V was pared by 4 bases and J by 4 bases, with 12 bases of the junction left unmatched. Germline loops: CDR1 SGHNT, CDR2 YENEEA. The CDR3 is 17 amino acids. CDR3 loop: CASSWGEGRTPTGELFF. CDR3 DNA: TGTGCCAGCAGCTGGGGGGAGGGCAGGACTCCCACCGGGGAGCTGTTTTTT.

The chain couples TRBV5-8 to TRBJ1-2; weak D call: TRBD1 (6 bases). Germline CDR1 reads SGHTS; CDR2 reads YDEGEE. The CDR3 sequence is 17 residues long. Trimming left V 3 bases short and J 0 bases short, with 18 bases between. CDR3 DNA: TGTGCCAGCAGCTCTTGGACAGACGGCACATCTAACTATGGCTACACCTTC. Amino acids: CASSSWTDGTSNYGYTF.

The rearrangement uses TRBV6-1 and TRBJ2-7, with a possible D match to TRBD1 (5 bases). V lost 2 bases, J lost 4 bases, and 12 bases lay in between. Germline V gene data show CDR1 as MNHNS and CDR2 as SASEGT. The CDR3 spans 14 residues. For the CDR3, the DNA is TGTGCCAGCAGTGAACCCAGGGTGGTTTACGAGCAGTACTTC. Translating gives CASSEPRVVYEQYF.

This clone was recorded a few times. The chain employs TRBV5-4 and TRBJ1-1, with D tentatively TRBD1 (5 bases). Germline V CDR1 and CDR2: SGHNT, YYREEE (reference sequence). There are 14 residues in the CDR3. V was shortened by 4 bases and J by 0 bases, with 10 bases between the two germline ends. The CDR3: CASSPGGMNTEAFF. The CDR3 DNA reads TGTGCCAGCAGCCCCGGGGGGATGAACACTGAAGCTTTCTTT.

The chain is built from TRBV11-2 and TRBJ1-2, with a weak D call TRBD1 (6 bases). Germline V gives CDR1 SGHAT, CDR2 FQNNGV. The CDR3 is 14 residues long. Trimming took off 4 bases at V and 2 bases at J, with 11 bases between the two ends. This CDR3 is CASSSSRGNYGYTF. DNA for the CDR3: TGTGCCAGCAGCTCATCCAGGGGAAACTATGGCTACACCTTC.

The CDR3 here is CASSYSTPTPNTEAFF. The CDR3 nucleotides read TGTGCCAGCAGTTACTCGACACCGACACCGAACACTGAAGCTTTCTTT. V and J are TRBV6-5 and TRBJ1-1; D remains ambiguous. The germline CDR1 and CDR2 sequences are MNHEY and SVGAGI. The CDR3 has 16 residues. V lost 0 bases and J 1 base, leaving 12 bases between the germline ends.

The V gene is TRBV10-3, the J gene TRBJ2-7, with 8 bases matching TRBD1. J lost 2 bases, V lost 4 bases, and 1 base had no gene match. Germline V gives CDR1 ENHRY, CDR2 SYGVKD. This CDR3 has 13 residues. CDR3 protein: CAISGTGTYEQYF. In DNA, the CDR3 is TGTGCCATCAGTGGGACAGGGACCTACGAGCAGTACTTC.

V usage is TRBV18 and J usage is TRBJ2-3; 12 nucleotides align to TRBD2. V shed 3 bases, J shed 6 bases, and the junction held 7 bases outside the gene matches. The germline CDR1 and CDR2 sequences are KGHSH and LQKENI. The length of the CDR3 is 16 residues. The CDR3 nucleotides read TGTGCCAGCTCACCTACTAGCGGGGGGATCCGGGATACGCAGTATTTT. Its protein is CASSPTSGGIRDTQYF.

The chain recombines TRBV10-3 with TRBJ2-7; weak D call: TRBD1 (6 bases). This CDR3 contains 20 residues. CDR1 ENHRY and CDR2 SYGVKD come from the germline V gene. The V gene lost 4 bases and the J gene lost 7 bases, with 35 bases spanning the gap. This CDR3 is CAISVGEGRQVQGRLREQYF. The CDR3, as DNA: TGTGCCATCAGTGTGGGAGAGGGGAGACAGGTACAGGGACGTCTACGGGAGCAGTACTTC.

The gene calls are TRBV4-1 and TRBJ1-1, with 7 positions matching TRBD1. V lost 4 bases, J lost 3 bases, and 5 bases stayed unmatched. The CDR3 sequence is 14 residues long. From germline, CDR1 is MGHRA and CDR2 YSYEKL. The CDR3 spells CASSRNRGDTEAFF. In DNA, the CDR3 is TGCGCCAGCAGCCGAAACAGGGGTGACACTGAAGCTTTCTTT.

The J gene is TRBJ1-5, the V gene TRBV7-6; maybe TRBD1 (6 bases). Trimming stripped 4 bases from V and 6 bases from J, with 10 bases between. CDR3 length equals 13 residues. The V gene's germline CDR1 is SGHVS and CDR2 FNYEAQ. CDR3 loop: CASSSEGVQPQHF. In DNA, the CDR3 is TGTGCCAGCAGCTCAGAGGGGGTTCAGCCCCAGCATTTT.

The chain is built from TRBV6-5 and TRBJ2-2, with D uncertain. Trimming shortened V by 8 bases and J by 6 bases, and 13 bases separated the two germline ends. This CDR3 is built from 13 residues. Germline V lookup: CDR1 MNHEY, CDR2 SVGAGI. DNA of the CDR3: TGTGCCAGCTCTCCGGTGTATCCCGGGGAGCTGTTTTTT. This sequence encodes CASSPVYPGELFF.

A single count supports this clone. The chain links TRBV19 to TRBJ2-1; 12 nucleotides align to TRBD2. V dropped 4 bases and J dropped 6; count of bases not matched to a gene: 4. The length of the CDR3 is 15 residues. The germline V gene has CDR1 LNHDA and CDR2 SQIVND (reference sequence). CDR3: CASSTSGGASNEQFF. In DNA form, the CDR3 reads TGTGCCAGTAGTACTAGCGGGGGGGCATCCAATGAGCAGTTCTTC.